This entry lists 14 T cell receptor beta chains sequenced from one sample in a study of prognosis after radiotherapy for stage I lung cancer. Genomic DNA was subjected to two-round multiplex PCR for amplification of TCR beta CDR3. First-round PCR, the initial amplification, used primers specific to each TRBV and TRBJ gene. TCRdb redid the calling of the multiplex PCR reads with MiXCR, one entry per CDR3 protein. The sample yields about 26,000 distinct CDR3 sequences, around 30% seen once. This specimen was PBMCs, taken before or after stereotactic body radiation therapy (not recorded which). The receptor set was obtained from a donor older than 45 with non-small cell lung cancer.

The chain joins TRBV24-1 to TRBJ1-1; D remains ambiguous. CDR3 size: 18 residues. Per germline, CDR1 KGHDR and CDR2 SFDVKD. Trimming removed 0 bases at V and 0 bases at J, with 16 bases between. CDR3 in DNA: TGTGCCACCAGTGATTTGAGGTACAGAGAGAGAATGAACACTGAAGCTTTCTTT. It is translated as CATSDLRYRERMNTEAFF.

This clonotype showed up many times. The J gene is TRBJ2-3, the V gene TRBV9; maybe TRBD2 (5 bases). The CDR3 extends over 17 amino acids. Between the trimmed V and J ends, which lost 4 bases and 4 bases, there was a span of 22 bases. Germline CDR1 reads SGDLS; CDR2 reads YYNGEE. The CDR3 loop is CASSSDDYLVDADTQYF. The CDR3 DNA follows: TGTGCCAGCAGCTCCGATGACTATCTGGTTGACGCAGATACGCAGTATTTT.

This rearrangement joins TRBV7-9 to TRBJ2-1; TRBD2 agrees at 8 bases. Looked up from germline, CDR1 is SEHNR and CDR2 is FQNEAQ (reference sequence). Germline trimming cut 6 bases from V and 3 bases from J; bases unmatched to any gene: 16. This CDR3 contains 18 residues. The CDR3 spells CASRPYGLSGGIYNEQFF. The DNA for the CDR3 is TGTGCCAGCAGGCCCTACGGACTATCGGGGGGGATCTACAATGAGCAGTTCTTC. Drawing the rest from reference TRBV7-9 and TRBJ2-1, the complete variable domain is DTGVSQNPRHKITKRGQNVTFRCDPISEHNRLYWYRQTLGQGPEFLTYFQNEAQLEKSRLLSDRFSAERPKGSFSTLEIQRTEQGDSAMYLCASRPYGLSGGIYNEQFFGPGTRLTVL.

This clonotype was detected once. One end of the junction does not line up with germline, which may come from a read error. V gene TRBV3-1 combines with J gene TRBJ2-5; 10 positions agree with TRBD2. CDR1 and CDR2 from the germline V gene are LGHDT and YNNKEL (reference sequence). CDR3 length: 13 amino acids. The CDR3 spells CPSVSGRRETQYF. As DNA, the CDR3 is TGTCCCAGCGTTAGCGGGAGGCGGGAGACCCAGTACTTC.

This clonotype was seen repeatedly, ten times or more. The chain combines TRBV12-3 or TRBV12-4 with TRBJ2-2; D not resolved. V lost 2 bases, J lost 4 bases, and 11 bases lay in between. The CDR3 contains 15 residues. CDR3 amino acids: CASSLYLGGTGELFF. The CDR3 nucleotides read TGTGCCAGCAGTTTATATTTGGGTGGCACCGGGGAGCTGTTTTTT.

The sample holds many counts of this clonotype. The chain uses TRBV28 and TRBJ2-4; 12 bases align to TRBD2. Germline lookup yields CDR1 MDHEN and CDR2 SYDVKM. CDR3 length: 21 amino acids. With 8 bases clipped from V and 1 base from J, the junction kept 21 bases outside the gene matches. This chain's CDR3 is CASHSWHLTSGSKAAKNIQYF. CDR3 bases: TGTGCCAGCCATTCTTGGCATCTGACTAGCGGGAGTAAGGCGGCCAAAAACATTCAGTACTTC.

This clonotype has ten or more counts. The V call is TRBV7-9, the J call TRBJ2-1; maybe TRBD2 (6 bases). The V gene lost 2 bases and the J gene lost 3 bases, with 14 bases spanning the gap. The germline gives CDR1 SEHNR, CDR2 FQNEAQ (reference sequence). This CDR3 region has 16 residues. The DNA of the CDR3 is TGTGCCAGCAGCTTATCGGGCGGGAACAGCTACAATGAGCAGTTCTTC. Translation: CASSLSGGNSYNEQFF.

This clonotype was seen ten or more times. CDR3 loop: CASSLDRPYGYTF. CDR3 DNA sequence: TGTGCCAGCAGCTTGGACAGGCCCTATGGCTACACCTTC. The chain couples TRBV5-5 to TRBJ1-2, with D maybe TRBD1 (5 bases). This CDR3 contains 13 residues. The germline CDR1 and CDR2 sequences are SGHKS and YYEKEE (reference sequence). Trimming removed 0 bases at V and 4 bases at J, with 7 bases between.

This clonotype is labeled large (0.1 to 1%). This chain links TRBV5-1 with TRBJ1-3, with 8 bases matching TRBD1. The CDR3 is 19 amino acids. Germline lookup yields CDR1 SGHRS and CDR2 YFSETQ. V was pared by 3 bases and J by 1 base, with 15 bases of the junction left unmatched. CDR3: CASSWESLDRVGSGNTIYF. CDR3 nucleotide sequence: TGCGCCAGCAGCTGGGAGTCTTTGGACAGGGTAGGGTCTGGAAACACCATATATTTT.

This clonotype was observed a handful of times. A read error may be the cause here, since a much bigger clone is one base away. This likely comes from a read error, as the CDR3 has no conserved phenylalanine or tryptophan at its end. J is TRBJ1-6 and V is TRBV12-3 or TRBV12-4, with D maybe TRBD1 (5 bases). This CDR3 has 19 amino acids. The ends were cut back, 2 bases at V and 7 bases at J, with 24 bases in the middle. CDR3 residues: CASSLRAPASGVMNSPLHP. CDR3 nucleotides: TGTGCCAGCAGTTTAAGGGCGCCCGCTTCGGGGGTAATGAATTCACCCCTCCACCCT.

In this sample, this clonotype turned up a few times. The rearrangement links TRBV5-4 to TRBJ2-1; D not certain. The length of the CDR3 is 11 residues. CDR1 SGHNT and CDR2 YYREEE come from the germline V gene (reference sequence). Deletions cut 6 bases from V and 9 bases from J, with 10 bases between. The CDR3 protein is CASNSFGEQFF. CDR3 sequence (DNA): TGTGCCAGCAACTCCTTCGGTGAGCAGTTCTTC.

This clonotype was observed at least ten times. V and J are TRBV20-1 and TRBJ1-2; D is unresolved. CDR1 and CDR2 from the germline V gene are DFQATT and SNEGSKA (reference sequence). The V gene lost 3 bases and the J gene lost 2 bases, with 16 bases spanning the gap. This CDR3 has 15 amino acids. The DNA of the CDR3 is TGCAGTGCTAGTCCCGACCCTCAAGGGAACTATGGCTACACCTTC. The encoded protein is CSASPDPQGNYGYTF.

This clonotype was seen repeatedly, ten times or more. This sequence joins TRBV5-4 and TRBJ1-1, with D possibly being TRBD1 (5 bases). Germline CDR1 SGHNT, CDR2 YYREEE (reference sequence). V was trimmed by 0 bases and J by 7 bases, leaving 16 bases between them. CDR3 length: 15 amino acids. The CDR3 is CASSLDFQGPIEAFF. The CDR3 nucleotides read TGTGCCAGCAGCTTGGATTTTCAGGGTCCAATTGAAGCTTTCTTT.

Details on this clonotype: A single base is all that separates this from a far larger clone, so a read error is likely. This rearrangement joins TRBV27 to TRBJ2-5; 10 bases match TRBD1. Judging by the DNA end, TRBJ2-1 fits better; the J call may be wrong. This CDR3 comprises 16 residues. From germline, CDR1 is MNHEY and CDR2 SMNVEV (reference sequence). The CDR3 here is CASSLRTGGRSNEQFF. Here the CDR3 DNA reads TGTGCCAGCAGTCTCCGGACAGGGGGGAGGAGCAATGAGCAGTTCTTC.